These 5 T cell receptor beta chains originate from one sample sequenced in a study of shared clonotypes between healthy human individuals. Sequencing used immunoSEQ multiplex PCR; TCRdb keeps in-frame clones, though not all of them. In the table there are approximately 240,000 clones, about 69% of which are singletons. The material sequenced was memory CD4+ T cells sorted from blood. Subset denoted: CD45RA-negative fraction. These receptors all stem from a man aged 30-40 years in good health.

The genes are TRBV5-4 and TRBJ2-2, with 12 bases fitting TRBD2. The CDR3 is made up of 17 amino acids. Germline trimming cut 5 bases from V and 0 bases from J; bases unmatched to any gene: 5. Germline V gene lookup returns CDR1 SGHNT and CDR2 YYREEE (reference sequence). The CDR3 nucleotides are TGTGCCAGCAGAGCTAGCGGGAGGGTAGCGAACACCGGGGAGCTGTTTTTT. Protein product: CASRASGRVANTGELFF.

The chain is built from TRBV9 and TRBJ2-1, with D perhaps TRBD2 (7 bases). V was clipped by 4 bases and J by 8 bases, with 13 bases between them. The CDR3 length is 13 residues. Germline values: CDR1 SGDLS, CDR2 YYNGEE. CDR3 coding DNA: TGTGCCAGCAGCATGGAGGGGGGGTATGAGCAGTTCTTC. Protein sequence: CASSMEGGYEQFF.

The V and J genes are TRBV19 and TRBJ1-1; TRBD1 aligns across 7 bases. Germline assignment: CDR1 LNHDA and CDR2 SQIVND (reference sequence). Trimming took 7 bases from V and 7 from J; bases not matched to a gene: 12. This CDR3 has 14 amino acids. CDR3 DNA: TGTGCCAGTACGCAGGACAGGAGCTGGGGTGAAGCTTTCTTT. This codes for CASTQDRSWGEAFF. Full variable domain (outside the CDR3, taken from reference TRBV19 and TRBJ1-1): DGGITQSPKYLFRKEGQNVTLSCEQNLNHDAMYWYRQDPGQGLRLIYYSQIVNDFQKGDIAEGYSVSREKKESFPLTVTSAQKNPTAFYLCASTQDRSWGEAFFGQGTRLTVV.

To note about this clone: Other DNA sequences within the sample encode an identical CDR3. This CDR3 reads CASSPGGYGYTF. The CDR3 DNA sequence: TGTGCCAGCTCACCAGGGGGTTATGGCTACACCTTC. This chain connects TRBV18 to TRBJ1-2, with a weak D call TRBD1 (5 bases). Germline CDR1 KGHSH, CDR2 LQKENI. This CDR3 region has 12 residues. V lost 2 bases and J lost 5, with 6 bases in between.

The chain recombines TRBV7-9 with TRBJ1-1; D possibly corresponds to TRBD1 (6 bases). The CDR3 spans 14 residues. From germline, CDR1 is SEHNR and CDR2 FQNEAQ (reference sequence). Trimming cost V 1 base and J 4 bases, with 10 bases left between them. The CDR3 coding sequence is TGTGCCAGCAGCTTAGTTCCAGGGGCCACTGAAGCTTTCTTT. Its translation: CASSLVPGATEAFF.